This TCR beta chain was sequenced for a study of blood T cell repertoires in COVID-19. V shed 6 bases, J shed 10 bases, and the junction held 9 bases outside the gene matches. The length of the CDR3 is 14 residues. Germline CDR1 and CDR2: MDHEN and SYDVKM. Profiled with immunoSEQ multiplex PCR; TCRdb holds only in-frame clones, not every one. The sample shows 200,000 to 300,000 clones, around 84% of them seen only once. The source material was peripheral blood. The TCR comes from a woman aged 55-69 years with COVID-19, enrolled during active disease. This rearrangement joins TRBV28 to TRBJ1-6; the match to TRBD1 covers 7 bases. In nucleotides, the CDR3 is TGTGCCAGCAGACCTACCGACAGGGACTCACCCCTCCACTTT. This gives the protein CASRPTDRDSPLHF.